This passage covers 5 T cell receptor beta chains from one sample sequenced in a study of technical replicates of blood from a handful of donors. Only in-frame clones appear in the TCRdb table, and some are missing; sequencing was by immunoSEQ multiplex PCR. The sample includes some 85,000 clones, about 97% of them seen just once. Source material: T cells isolated from PBMCs. The origin of the receptors is a human donor in good health.

The V gene is TRBV4-1, the J gene TRBJ1-5, with 9 bases identical to TRBD1. Germline loops: CDR1 MGHRA, CDR2 YSYEKL. V shed 0 bases, J shed 9 bases, and the junction held 6 bases outside the gene matches. The CDR3 is made up of 15 amino acids. In DNA form, the CDR3 reads TGCGCCAGCAGCCAAGAAAGACAGGGGGTTTTGCCCCAGCATTTT. Amino acid sequence: CASSQERQGVLPQHF.

This chain joins TRBV5-1 and TRBJ2-2; D may be TRBD1 (6 bases). V lost 4 bases and J lost 2, with 12 bases in between. Germline-derived CDR1 and CDR2 are SGHRS and YFSETQ. CDR3 size: 15 residues. CDR3 protein: CASSPGQSNTGELFF. In nucleotides, the CDR3 is TGCGCCAGCAGCCCTGGACAGTCAAACACCGGGGAGCTGTTTTTT.

This clone was found a few times. The rearrangement uses TRBV6-4 and TRBJ1-6; possibly TRBD1 for D (5 bases). The CDR3 is 15 amino acids. CDR1 and CDR2 (germline): MRHNA, SNTAGT. Trimming took 0 bases from V and 7 from J, leaving 10 bases between them. The CDR3 coding sequence is TGTGCCAGCAGTGACTCGCCAGGGAACAATTCACCCCTCCACTTT. This gives the protein CASSDSPGNNSPLHF.

V gene TRBV7-9 combines with J gene TRBJ2-7; 9 bases agree with TRBD2. Germline V gives CDR1 SEHNR, CDR2 FQNEAQ (reference sequence). The CDR3 consists of 15 residues. V lost 4 bases, J lost 4 bases, and 8 bases stayed unmatched. The CDR3, as DNA: TGTGCCAGCAGCTCAAGACTAGCGGAGTCTTACGAGCAGTACTTC. Translated, it gives CASSSRLAESYEQYF.

The rearrangement uses TRBV5-1 and TRBJ2-7; no clear D. The length of the CDR3 is 15 residues. Germline-derived CDR1 and CDR2 are SGHRS and YFSETQ. Trimming stripped 4 bases from V and 0 bases from J, with 14 bases between. The CDR3, as DNA: TGCGCCAGCAGCAGACGACGGTGGAGCTCCTACGAGCAGTACTTC. It is translated as CASSRRRWSSYEQYF.